This TCR beta chain is drawn from a study of beta chain features in type 1 diabetes. There are 14 residues in the CDR3. Trimming left V 0 bases short and J 4 bases short, with 8 bases between. Germline-derived CDR1 and CDR2 are SGHRS and YFSETQ. cDNA synthesis used the whole RNA isolate, giving expressed TCRB sequences. TCRdb's table, derived via immunoSEQ multiplex PCR, lists solely in-frame clones and lacks some. In the table there are more than 20,000 clones, roughly two thirds of which are singletons. The chain is built from TRBV5-1 and TRBJ2-1; D might be TRBD2 (6 bases). The sequence was obtained from a middle-aged woman in good health. The sequenced sample consisted of Tregs from blood. CDR3 residues: CASSLGLVYNEQFF. DNA for the CDR3: TGCGCCAGCAGCTTGGGACTAGTATACAATGAGCAGTTCTTC.